There are a few counts of the clone carrying this T cell receptor (beta chain). Its target is unknown. This CDR3 contains 15 residues. Trimming removed 0 bases at V and 6 bases at J, with 15 bases between. Germline CDR1 reads SGDLS; CDR2 reads YYNGEE. This entry comes from a study of cytomegalovirus exposure and HLA in healthy donors. At the level of the study: Earlier work reported some 110 million unique TCR beta sequences from 180 million or so T cells.

Study-wide results and caveats: Cytomegalovirus association was assigned to 150 to 200 TCR beta chains. Highly shared sequence variants in one cluster were likely a sequencing artifact.

With 60 Vbeta and 13 Jbeta primers, the PCR was carried out. Per the authors' pipeline: In a later analysis, the count reached 76 million or so unique TCR beta chains, with 9 million to 11 million shared. Libraries were prepared by immunoSEQ multiplex PCR; TCRdb keeps only in-frame clonotypes and omits some of them. V, J and clone size were drawn from that table, and D and trimming were deduced from the DNA. The sample has about 120,000 clones; about 80% are singletons. This TCR was sampled from a human donor in good health. The chain carries TRBV9 and TRBJ1-1; D is uncertain. The material sequenced was PBMCs. CDR3 loop: CASSVVEFAGSEAFF. The CDR3 nucleotides read TGTGCCAGCAGCGTAGTGGAGTTCGCGGGCTCTGAAGCTTTCTTT.